This T cell receptor beta chain was sequenced during a study of T-cell reconstitution after alpha-beta-depleted transplantation in children (dated by TCRdb to 2016 to 2018). General notes on the study: Using TCR repertoire profiling, the study followed T-cell immune reconstitution in a quantitative way in children after TCRalphabeta/CD19-depleted allogeneic hematopoietic cell transplantation.

The investigation overall reported the following: In some patients, high TCRbeta diversity at day 60 was attributed to recipient T cells and intrathymic progenitors that had survived conditioning. Over the following months the frequencies of hyperexpanded clones went down, and after one year T-cell counts and TCRbeta diversity were mostly credited to newly produced T cells. Apparently early alphabetaT-cell count recovery about two months after transplant reportedly relied on only several hundred rapidly expanded clones derived from non-depleted graft cells.

V is reduced by 6 bases and J by 2 bases, leaving a spacing of 11 bases between them. Looking up the germline V gene yields CDR1 KGHSH and CDR2 LQKENI. The CDR3, from cysteine to phenylalanine, totals 13 residues. Only the CDR3 region is kept as DNA, spanning 39 bases read in frame from base 1. Library preparation used PCR. The sample was run on an Illumina HiSeq 2500. TCR libraries were prepared with molecular barcoding, using unique molecular identifiers to normalize TCRbeta repertoire quantification. The public reads were reanalyzed by TCRdb: fastp trimming at Q25, MiXCR alignment, in-frame beta chains only. Identical CDR3 proteins give one entry, which carries the most common genes and DNA. The table for this sample lists tens of thousands of distinct CDR3 sequences; under 6.5% of them were counted only once. The top ten hold around 31% of the sample. The sample holds many counts of this clonotype. Its recognized antigen is unknown. Per-base quality was not reported, and no clone a single base away is much larger than it.

Sample time point, as interpreted from the label and publication: day 60 (about 2 months) after transplantation. The sample's treatment or condition label is to be understood as: allogeneic hematopoietic cell transplantation with graft depleted of TCRalphabeta T cells and CD19 B cells. TCRalphabeta/CD19-depleted allogeneic hematopoietic cell grafts were given to the transplant recipients, all of whom were children. The V and J genes are TRBV18 and TRBJ2-7, with the D gene call left open. The material sequenced was PBMCs, mostly from graft donor cells, taken 60 days after TCRalphabeta/CD19-depleted stem cell transplant. This clonotype was sampled from a female patient aged 2-10 years who had a stem cell transplant for aplastic anemia, so the T cells may come from the graft donor. The base sequence is TGTGCCAGCTCTAAGGTAGCCCCCTACGAGCAGTACTTC. The translation is CASSKVAPYEQYF.